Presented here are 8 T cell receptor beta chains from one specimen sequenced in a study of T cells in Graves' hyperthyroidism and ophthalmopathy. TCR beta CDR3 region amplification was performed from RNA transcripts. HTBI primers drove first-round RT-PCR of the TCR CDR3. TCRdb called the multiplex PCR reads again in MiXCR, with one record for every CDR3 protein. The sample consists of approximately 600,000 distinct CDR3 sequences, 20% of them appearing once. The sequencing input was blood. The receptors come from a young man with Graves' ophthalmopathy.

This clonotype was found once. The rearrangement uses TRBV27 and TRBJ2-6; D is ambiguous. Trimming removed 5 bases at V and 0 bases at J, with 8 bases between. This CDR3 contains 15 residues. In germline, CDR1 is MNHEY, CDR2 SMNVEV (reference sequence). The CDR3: CASSRKSSGANVLTF. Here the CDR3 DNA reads TGTGCCAGCAGTAGGAAAAGCTCTGGGGCCAACGTCCTGACTTTC.

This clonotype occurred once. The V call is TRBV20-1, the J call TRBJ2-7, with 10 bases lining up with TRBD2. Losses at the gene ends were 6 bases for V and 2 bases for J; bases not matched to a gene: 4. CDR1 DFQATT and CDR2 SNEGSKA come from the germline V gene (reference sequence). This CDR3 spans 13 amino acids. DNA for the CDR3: TGCAGTGCCCCGGGACTAGCGACCTACGAGCAGTACTTC. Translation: CSAPGLATYEQYF.

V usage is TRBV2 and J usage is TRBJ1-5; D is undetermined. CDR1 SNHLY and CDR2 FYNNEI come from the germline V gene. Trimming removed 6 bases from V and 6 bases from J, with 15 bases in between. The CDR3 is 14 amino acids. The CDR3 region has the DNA TGTGCCAGCAGCGGCGTCCCAGTAACTCAGCCCCAGCATTTT. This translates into CASSGVPVTQPQHF.

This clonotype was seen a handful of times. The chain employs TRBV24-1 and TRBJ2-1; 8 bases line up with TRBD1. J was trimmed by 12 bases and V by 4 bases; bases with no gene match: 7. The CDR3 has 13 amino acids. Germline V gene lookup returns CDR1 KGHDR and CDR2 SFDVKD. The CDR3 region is CATSESGTGRQFF. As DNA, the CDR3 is TGTGCCACCAGTGAATCCGGGACAGGAAGGCAGTTCTTC.

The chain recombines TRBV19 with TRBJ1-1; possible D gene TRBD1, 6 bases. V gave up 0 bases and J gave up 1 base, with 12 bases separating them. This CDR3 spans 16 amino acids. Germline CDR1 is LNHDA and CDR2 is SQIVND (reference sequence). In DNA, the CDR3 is TGTGCCAGTAGTATAGATCAAGGGGGAAGGAACACTGAAGCTTTCTTT. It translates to CASSIDQGGRNTEAFF.

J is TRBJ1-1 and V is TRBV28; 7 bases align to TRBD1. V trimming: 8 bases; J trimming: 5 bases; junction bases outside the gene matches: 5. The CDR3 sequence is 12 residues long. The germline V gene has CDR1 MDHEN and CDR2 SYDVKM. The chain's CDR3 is CASGYRGTEAFF. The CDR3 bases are TGTGCCAGCGGGTACAGGGGAACTGAAGCTTTCTTT.

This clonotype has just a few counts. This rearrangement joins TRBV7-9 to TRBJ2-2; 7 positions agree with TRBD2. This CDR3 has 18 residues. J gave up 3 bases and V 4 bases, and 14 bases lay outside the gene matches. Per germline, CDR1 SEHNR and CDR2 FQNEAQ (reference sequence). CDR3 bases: TGTGCCAGCAGCTCTGATAAGAAGGGCGGGAGTTACACCGGGGAGCTGTTTTTT. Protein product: CASSSDKKGGSYTGELFF.

CDR3 DNA sequence: TGTGCCAGCGGACTCGACAGGGGGCGGCACAATGAGCAGTTCTTC. Translated: CASGLDRGRHNEQFF. The J gene is TRBJ2-1, the V gene TRBV28, with 10 positions matching TRBD1. With V trimmed by 8 bases and J by 5 bases, 9 bases remained unmatched. The length of the CDR3 is 15 residues. The V gene's germline CDR1 is MDHEN and CDR2 SYDVKM. The full variable domain, its missing parts supplied by reference TRBV28 and TRBJ2-1, is DVKVTQSSRYLVKRTGEKVFLECVQDMDHENMFWYRQDPGLGLRLIYFSYDVKMKEKGDIPEGYSVSREKKERFSLILESASTNQTSMYLCASGLDRGRHNEQFFGPGTRLTVL.